This T cell receptor beta chain was sequenced in a study of shared clonotypes between healthy human individuals. Whole-study findings and limits: In having few donors, the study represented limited genetic and exposure-history diversity. Clonotype sharing across a handful of donors was observed for 5% to 6.5% of naive CD4 clonotypes. Clonotype sharing among the donors was expected to vary with sequencing depth.

TCRdb's table, derived via immunoSEQ multiplex PCR, lists solely in-frame clones and lacks some. The sample shows about 2 million clones, over 85% of them seen only once. Naive CD8 populations comprised CD45RO-negative cells positively selected for CCR7, excluding terminally differentiated effector memory CD45RA+ cells. On this clone itself: Its antigen is not known.

The sequence was obtained from a man aged 18 to 30 in good health. The specimen sequenced was naive CD8+ T cells sorted from blood.

The CDR3 DNA reads TGTGCCAGCAGTGATTTCGGACCGGACATTACTTCACCCCTCCACTTT. Amino acid sequence: CASSDFGPDITSPLHF. The J gene is TRBJ1-6, the V gene TRBV2, with TRBD1 as a possible D gene (5 bases). Germline-derived CDR1 and CDR2 are SNHLY and FYNNEI. Trimming pared 3 bases from V and 9 bases from J, leaving 18 bases between. The CDR3 covers 16 residues. Full variable domain (rest looked up from reference TRBV2 and TRBJ1-6): EPEVTQTPSHQVTQMGQEVILRCVPISNHLYFYWYRQILGQKVEFLVSFYNNEISEKSEIFDDQFSVERPDGSNFTLKIRSTKLEDSAMYFCASSDFGPDITSPLHFGNGTRLTVT.